This is a list of T cell receptor beta chains from one sample in a study of blood T cells in healthy people across ages. TCRdb itself ran the 5' RACE reads through MiXCR, one entry per CDR3 protein. The sample consists of about 970,000 distinct CDR3 sequences, about 53% of them appearing once. Sequencing used blood. These TCRs come from a woman aged 55 to 70 in good health. The CDR3 runs from the conserved cysteine through the conserved F or W. A D gene is named only where the DNA matches it firmly. The size entry is marked missing in some rows and otherwise reads once, few, many or a size class.

size: .; V: TRBV3-1; D: TRBD1; J: TRBJ1-5; DNA: TGTGCCAGCAGCCAAACGACAGGGAGCAATCAGCCCCAGCATTTT; CDR3: CASSQTTGSNQPQHF
size: .; V: TRBV6-1; D: TRBD2; J: TRBJ2-3; DNA: TGTGCCAGCAGTGATCCGGGACTAGTGACAGATACGCAGTATTTT; CDR3: CASSDPGLVTDTQYF
size: .; V: TRBV3-1; D: .; J: TRBJ2-1; DNA: TGTGCCAGCAGCCAAAGCCCGTCGGGGAATGAGCAGTTCTTC; CDR3: CASSQSPSGNEQFF
size: few; V: TRBV27; D: .; J: TRBJ1-2; DNA: TGTGCCAGCAGTTTATCGCCAGTGGGATATGGCTACACCTTC; CDR3: CASSLSPVGYGYTF
size: once; V: TRBV10-3; D: .; J: TRBJ1-4; DNA: TGTGCCATCAAGGCTTTTGCTAATGAAAAACTGTTTTTT; CDR3: CAIKAFANEKLFF
size: few; V: TRBV5-1; D: TRBD2; J: TRBJ2-1; DNA: TGCGCCAGCAGCCCCTCGACTAGCGTTAGGTACAATGAGCAGTTCTTC; CDR3: CASSPSTSVRYNEQFF
size: few; V: TRBV7-2; D: TRBD1; J: TRBJ2-5; DNA: TGTGCCAGCAGCTTAGCGGGACAGGGGTCGGTGCAGTACTTC; CDR3: CASSLAGQGSVQYF
size: .; V: TRBV9; D: .; J: TRBJ2-6; DNA: TGTGCCAGCAGCGTAGAGTACAGTCTTTACTCTGGGGCCAACGTCCTGACTTTC; CDR3: CASSVEYSLYSGANVLTF
size: .; V: TRBV5-5; D: TRBD2; J: TRBJ2-7; DNA: TGTGCCAGCAGCTTGATACTAGCGTCCCCCGATCCCTACAATGAGCAGTACTTC; CDR3: CASSLILASPDPYNEQYF
size: few; V: TRBV29-1; D: TRBD2; J: TRBJ2-7; DNA: TGCAGCGTGACTAGCGGGAAGAGTCGGGAGCAGTACTTC; CDR3: CSVTSGKSREQYF
size: .; V: TRBV4-1; D: .; J: TRBJ1-1; DNA: TGCGCCAGCAGCCATACGACAGCGGTGAACACTGAAGCTTTCTTT; CDR3: CASSHTTAVNTEAFF
size: .; V: TRBV7-2; D: .; J: TRBJ2-4; DNA: TGTGCCAGCAGCTTAGGAGGGGGGACTCCTAGGCAGTACTTC; CDR3: CASSLGGGTPRQYF
size: few; V: TRBV6-2/TRBV6-3; D: TRBD2; J: TRBJ2-4; DNA: TGTGCCAGCAGTCCCAGACTAGCTGTGGCCAAAAACATTCAGTACTTC; CDR3: CASSPRLAVAKNIQYF
size: few; V: TRBV20-1; D: TRBD2; J: TRBJ2-3; DNA: TGCAGTGCTCCGAGACTAGCGGGATCCGCAGATACGCAGTATTTT; CDR3: CSAPRLAGSADTQYF
size: .; V: TRBV12-3/TRBV12-4; D: TRBD2; J: TRBJ2-7; DNA: TGTGCCAGCAGTTTTGAAAGTCTAGCGGGAGGAGCCAATGAGCAGTACTTC; CDR3: CASSFESLAGGANEQYF
size: .; V: TRBV12-3/TRBV12-4; D: .; J: TRBJ1-4; DNA: TGTGCCAGCAGTTTAGCGGTCACGGGAGGGAGGGCTGAAAAACTGTTTTTT; CDR3: CASSLAVTGGRAEKLFF
size: .; V: TRBV12-3/TRBV12-4; D: TRBD1; J: TRBJ2-7; DNA: TGTGCCAGCCAGCAGGGACAGGGCGCCTACGAGCAGTACTTC; CDR3: CASQQGQGAYEQYF
size: .; V: TRBV6-5; D: .; J: TRBJ2-6; DNA: TGTGCCAGCAGTTATTGGGCAGGGGATCAGGCTGGGGCCAACGTCCTGACTTTC; CDR3: CASSYWAGDQAGANVLTF
size: .; V: TRBV20-1; D: TRBD2; J: TRBJ2-3; DNA: TGCAGTGCTACCAGACTAGCGGGAGTAGATACGCAGTATTTT; CDR3: CSATRLAGVDTQYF
size: .; V: TRBV6-1; D: .; J: TRBJ2-7; DNA: TGTGCCAGCAGTGAAGCCCCCGTTGTTAGGAGCTCCTACGAGCAGTACTTC; CDR3: CASSEAPVVRSSYEQYF
size: .; V: TRBV21-1; D: .; J: TRBJ2-3; DNA: TGTGCCAGCAGCAAAATAAGTCCCGGGAGTCTTCCAGATACGCAGTATTTT; CDR3: CASSKISPGSLPDTQYF
size: many; V: TRBV10-3; D: .; J: TRBJ2-4; DNA: TGTGCCACCAAACCCTCGTCCGCCAAAAACATTCAGTACTTC; CDR3: CATKPSSAKNIQYF
size: .; V: TRBV20-1; D: .; J: TRBJ2-1; DNA: TGCAGTGCCCCTAGCGTTCTCGATGAGCAGTTCTTC; CDR3: CSAPSVLDEQFF
size: .; V: TRBV4-3; D: .; J: TRBJ1-1; DNA: TGCGCCAGCAGCCAAGATTTGAGGCGGGAAGCTTTCTTT; CDR3: CASSQDLRREAFF
size: .; V: TRBV27; D: TRBD1; J: TRBJ2-2; DNA: TGTGCCAGCAGCGAGACAGGGACCCAGCCCGGGGAGCTGTTTTTT; CDR3: CASSETGTQPGELFF
size: many; V: TRBV7-2; D: .; J: TRBJ2-3; DNA: TGTGCCAGCAGCTTTGGACTTAACACAGATACGCAGTATTTT; CDR3: CASSFGLNTDTQYF
size: few; V: TRBV6-2/TRBV6-3; D: .; J: TRBJ2-7; DNA: TGTGCCAGCAGCCTACGGGGTCTCGCTACCTACGAGCAGTACTTC; CDR3: CASSLRGLATYEQYF
size: .; V: TRBV2; D: .; J: TRBJ2-7; DNA: TGTGCCAGCAGTAAATCCGGGTCGACATTGGGCGAGCAGTACTTC; CDR3: CASSKSGSTLGEQYF
size: few; V: TRBV20-1; D: .; J: TRBJ2-3; DNA: TGCAGTGCTCTCCGACCCGAAACAGGCACAGATACGCAGTATTTT; CDR3: CSALRPETGTDTQYF
size: .; V: TRBV18; D: .; J: TRBJ1-4; DNA: TGTGCCAGCTCACCTCCCCAGACGTATAATGAAAAACTGTTTTTT; CDR3: CASSPPQTYNEKLFF
size: .; V: TRBV20-1; D: .; J: TRBJ2-5; DNA: TGCAGTGCTAGCAGCGGGCCGGGGGAGACCCAGTACTTC; CDR3: CSASSGPGETQYF
size: .; V: TRBV10-2; D: TRBD2; J: TRBJ2-7; DNA: TGCGCCAGCAGGTTAGCGGGAGAAACCTACGAGCAGTACTTC; CDR3: CASRLAGETYEQYF
size: .; V: TRBV10-1; D: TRBD2; J: TRBJ2-1; DNA: TGCGCCAGCAGTGAAAAGCGGGGCTACAATGAGCAGTTCTTC; CDR3: CASSEKRGYNEQFF
size: .; V: TRBV2; D: TRBD2; J: TRBJ2-5; DNA: TGTGCCAGCTGGGCGGGAGAAGAGACCCAGTACTTC; CDR3: CASWAGEETQYF
size: few; V: TRBV27; D: .; J: TRBJ2-5; DNA: TGTGCCAGCAGTTTATCTCGTGGAGAAGAGACCCAGTACTTC; CDR3: CASSLSRGEETQYF
size: few; V: TRBV27; D: .; J: TRBJ2-4; DNA: TGTGCCAGCAGTTTATCGGGGGGCGGGATTCAGTACTTC; CDR3: CASSLSGGGIQYF
size: .; V: TRBV27; D: .; J: TRBJ2-1; DNA: TGTGCCAGCAGTTTGAGCTACCAGGTTAGCAATGAGCAGTTCTTC; CDR3: CASSLSYQVSNEQFF
size: .; V: TRBV7-9; D: TRBD1; J: TRBJ2-5; DNA: TGTGCCAGCAGCTTAACGGCAGGGGGCATACAGGAGACCCAGTACTTC; CDR3: CASSLTAGGIQETQYF
size: .; V: TRBV18; D: .; J: TRBJ1-1; DNA: TGTGCCAGCTCGCCATCAAGAGCTCCGAACACTGAAGCTTTCTTT; CDR3: CASSPSRAPNTEAFF
size: .; V: TRBV2; D: .; J: TRBJ2-1; DNA: TGTGCCAGCAGGGTTAAAGAGCAGTTCTTC; CDR3: CASRVKEQFF